This T cell receptor beta chain emerged from a study of cytomegalovirus exposure and HLA in healthy donors. CDR3 length: 14 residues. Germline CDR1 reads SGDLS; CDR2 reads YYNGEE. V lost 3 bases, J lost 5 bases, and 4 bases stayed unmatched. Primers for the PCR totalled 60 Vbeta and 13 Jbeta. The data were produced by immunoSEQ multiplex PCR, yet TCRdb's version contains in-frame clones alone and is incomplete. This table holds roughly 100,000 clones, 9.5% to 13% found once. This clone was observed a handful of times. The clonotype was recovered from a man aged 40-55 years in good health and CMV-seropositive. The sample consisted of PBMCs. The V and J genes are TRBV9 and TRBJ1-4, with 7 bases that match TRBD1. The CDR3 loop is CASSAGTENEKLFF. As DNA, the CDR3 is TGTGCCAGCAGCGCGGGGACAGAGAATGAAAAACTGTTTTTT.